The 2 T cell receptor beta chains below come from one sample, sequenced in a study of regulatory T cells in long-lasting Graves disease (dated by TCRdb to 2020 to 2022). The sample's time point label, decoded: persistent/refractory GD, antithyroid drugs over 5 years with positive TRAb. For both TCR sequencing and RNA sequencing, RNA was extracted from PBMCs using TRIzol. The library was prepared using multiplex PCR. The data were produced on an Illumina HiSeq 4000. TCR beta libraries were built with iRepertoire HTBI primers and Arm-PCR amplification of CDR3 regions. TCRdb itself trimmed the public reads at Q25 with fastp, ran MiXCR and retained productive beta chains. For every CDR3 protein sequence, its rows merge into one entry that carries the most common genes and DNA. The sample table lists 500,000 to 700,000 distinct CDR3 sequences, about 30% of them with a count of one. Of the sample, about two fifths is held by the ten largest clones.

The sample consisted of peripheral blood mononuclear cells (PBMCs), taken when the disease was refractory, from a patient treated with antithyroid drugs. Every receptor here comes from a female donor with Graves disease.

The chain combines TRBV9 with TRBJ2-7; D gene uncertain. This CDR3 region has 14 residues. V was shortened by 5 bases and J by 0 bases, with 12 bases between the two germline ends. CDR1 is SGDLS, CDR2 YYNGEE, per germline. This CDR3 reads CASRVTKHSYEQYF. Written as DNA, the CDR3 is TGTGCCAGCAGGGTCACGAAACACTCCTACGAGCAGTACTTC.

The chain joins TRBV9 to TRBJ2-4; 10 bases fit TRBD2. The germline V gene has CDR1 SGDLS and CDR2 YYNGEE. The CDR3 length is 15 residues. V shed 0 bases and J 12 bases; nucleotides not matched to a gene: 9. The CDR3 DNA follows: TGTGCCAGCAGCGTAGGTCTAGCGGGAGAACCACGTCAGTACTTC. This translates into CASSVGLAGEPRQYF.